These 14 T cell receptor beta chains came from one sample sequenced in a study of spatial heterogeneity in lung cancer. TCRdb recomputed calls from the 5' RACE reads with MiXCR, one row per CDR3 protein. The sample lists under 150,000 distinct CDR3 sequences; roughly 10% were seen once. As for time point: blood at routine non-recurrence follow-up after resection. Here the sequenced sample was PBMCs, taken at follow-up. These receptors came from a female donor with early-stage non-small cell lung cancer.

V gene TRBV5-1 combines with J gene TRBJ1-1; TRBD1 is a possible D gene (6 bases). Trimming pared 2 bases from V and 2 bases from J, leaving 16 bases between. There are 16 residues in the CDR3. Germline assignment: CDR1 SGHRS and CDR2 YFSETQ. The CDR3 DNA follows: TGCGCCAGCAGCTTAGGACAGACCTCGCTTAACACTGAAGCTTTCTTT. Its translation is CASSLGQTSLNTEAFF.

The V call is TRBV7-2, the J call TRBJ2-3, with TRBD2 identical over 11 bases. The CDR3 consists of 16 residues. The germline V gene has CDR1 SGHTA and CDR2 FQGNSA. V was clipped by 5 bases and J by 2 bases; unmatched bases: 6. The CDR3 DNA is TGTGCCAGCAGCACCTGGACTAGCGGGCTCACAGATACGCAGTATTTT. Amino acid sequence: CASSTWTSGLTDTQYF.

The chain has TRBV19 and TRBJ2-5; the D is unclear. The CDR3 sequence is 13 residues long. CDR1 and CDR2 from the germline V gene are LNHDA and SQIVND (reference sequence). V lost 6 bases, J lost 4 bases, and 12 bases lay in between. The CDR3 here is CASRGNGPETQYF. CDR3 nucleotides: TGTGCCAGTAGGGGAAACGGCCCAGAGACCCAGTACTTC.

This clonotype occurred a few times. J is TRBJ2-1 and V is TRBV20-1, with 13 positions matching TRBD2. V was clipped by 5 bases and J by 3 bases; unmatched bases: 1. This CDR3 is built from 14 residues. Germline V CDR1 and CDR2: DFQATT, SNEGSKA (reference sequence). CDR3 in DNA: TGCAGTGCTCGGACTAGCGGGGGCTACAATGAGCAGTTCTTC. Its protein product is CSARTSGGYNEQFF.

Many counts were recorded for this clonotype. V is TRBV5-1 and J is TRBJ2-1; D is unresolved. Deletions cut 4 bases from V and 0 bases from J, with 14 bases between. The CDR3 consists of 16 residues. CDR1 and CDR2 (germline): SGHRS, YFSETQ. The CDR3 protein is CASSPVAGSSYNEQFF. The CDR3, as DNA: TGCGCCAGCAGCCCGGTAGCAGGAAGCTCCTACAATGAGCAGTTCTTC.

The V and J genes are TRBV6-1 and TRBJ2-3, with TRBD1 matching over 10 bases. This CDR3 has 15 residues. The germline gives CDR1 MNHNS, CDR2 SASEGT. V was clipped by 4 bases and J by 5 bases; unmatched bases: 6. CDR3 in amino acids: CASSAQGQGRDTQYF. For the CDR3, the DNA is TGTGCCAGCAGTGCCCAGGGACAGGGGAGAGATACGCAGTATTTT.

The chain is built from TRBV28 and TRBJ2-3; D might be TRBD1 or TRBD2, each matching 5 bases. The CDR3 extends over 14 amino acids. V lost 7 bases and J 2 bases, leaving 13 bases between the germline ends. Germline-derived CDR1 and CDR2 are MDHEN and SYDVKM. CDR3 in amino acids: CASKNWGNTDTQYF. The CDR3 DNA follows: TGTGCCAGCAAAAACTGGGGGAACACAGATACGCAGTATTTT.

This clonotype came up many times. CDR3 protein: CATSRDSVSTDTQYF. DNA for the CDR3: TGTGCCACCAGCAGAGATTCGGTGAGCACAGATACGCAGTATTTT. J is TRBJ2-3 and V is TRBV15, with D hard to call. The CDR3 is made up of 15 amino acids. CDR1 is LNHNV and CDR2 is YYDKDF in the germline V gene (reference sequence). The V end lost 0 bases, the J end lost 0 bases, and 7 bases lay between the germline ends.

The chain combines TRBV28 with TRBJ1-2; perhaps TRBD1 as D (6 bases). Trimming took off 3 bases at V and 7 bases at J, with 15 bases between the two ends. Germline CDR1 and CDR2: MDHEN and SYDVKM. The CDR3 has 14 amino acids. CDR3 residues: CASSFQTGISGYTF. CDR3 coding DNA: TGTGCCAGCAGTTTCCAAACAGGGATTTCTGGCTACACCTTC.

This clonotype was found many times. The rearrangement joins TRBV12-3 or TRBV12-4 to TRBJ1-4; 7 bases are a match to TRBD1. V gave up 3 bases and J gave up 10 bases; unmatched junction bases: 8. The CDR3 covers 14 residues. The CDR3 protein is CASSFRTGPGKLFF. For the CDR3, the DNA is TGTGCCAGCAGTTTTAGGACAGGACCCGGAAAACTGTTTTTT.

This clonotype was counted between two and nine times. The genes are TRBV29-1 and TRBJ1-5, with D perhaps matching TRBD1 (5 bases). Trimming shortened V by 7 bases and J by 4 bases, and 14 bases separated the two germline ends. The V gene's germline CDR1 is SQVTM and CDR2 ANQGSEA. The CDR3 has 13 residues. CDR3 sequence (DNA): TGCAGCGCAACAACAGGATTTAATCAGCCCCAGCATTTT. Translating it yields CSATTGFNQPQHF.

In DNA form, the CDR3 reads TGCGCCAGCAGCCCGTATACGGGGCCCTACGAGCAGTACTTC. This sequence encodes CASSPYTGPYEQYF. V usage is TRBV5-1 and J usage is TRBJ2-7, with D possibly called TRBD1 or TRBD2 (5 bases each). From germline, CDR1 is SGHRS and CDR2 YFSETQ. CDR3 length: 14 residues. The V end was cut by 4 bases, the J end by 2 bases, with 13 bases between.

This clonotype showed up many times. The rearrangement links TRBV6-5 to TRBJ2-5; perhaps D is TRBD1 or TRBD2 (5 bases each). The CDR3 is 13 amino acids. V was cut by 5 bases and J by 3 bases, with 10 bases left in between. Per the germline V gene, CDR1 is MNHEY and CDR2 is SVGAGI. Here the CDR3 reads CASSRREKETQYF. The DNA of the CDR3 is TGTGCCAGCAGTCGCAGGGAGAAAGAGACCCAGTACTTC.

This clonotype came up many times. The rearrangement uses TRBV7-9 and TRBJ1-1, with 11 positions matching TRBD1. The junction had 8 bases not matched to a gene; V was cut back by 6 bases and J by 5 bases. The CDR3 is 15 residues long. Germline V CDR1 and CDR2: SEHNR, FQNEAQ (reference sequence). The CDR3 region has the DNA TGTGCCAGCAGTTCAGGCCGGGACAGGGGGACTGAAGCTTTCTTT. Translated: CASSSGRDRGTEAFF.